This entry lists 26 T cell receptor beta chains sequenced from one sample in a study of OX40 agonist ivuxolimab in advanced cancers. Profiled with immunoSEQ multiplex PCR; TCRdb holds only in-frame clones, not every one. This table has around 65,000 clones, more than 85% appearing once. The sample in question was CD4+ or CD8+ T cells sorted from blood, obtained in a trial of the OX40 agonist ivuxolimab. Source of these receptors: an adult with an advanced solid tumor such as melanoma, head and neck, liver or kidney cancer.

The chain uses TRBV12-2 and TRBJ2-1. TRBV12-2 is a pseudogene. The CDR3 extends over 13 amino acids. The CDR3 nucleotides are TGTGCAAACCTCGAAACCCTCGACAATGAGCAGTTCTTC. Its protein product is CANLETLDNEQFF.

V is TRBV5-8 and J is TRBJ1-2; TRBD1 matches at 11 bases. The CDR3 is 16 amino acids. CDR1 is SGHTS and CDR2 is YDEGEE in the germline V gene. J was trimmed by 4 bases and V by 3 bases; bases with no gene match: 8. CDR3 region: CASSWTGTGGFYGYTF. CDR3 sequence (DNA): TGTGCCAGCAGCTGGACCGGGACAGGGGGGTTCTATGGCTACACCTTC.

The chain couples TRBV27 to TRBJ2-7, with 7 positions matching TRBD1. Germline assignment: CDR1 MNHEY and CDR2 SMNVEV (reference sequence). The ends lost 3 bases at V and 5 bases at J; junction bases unmatched: 4. The CDR3 is 13 residues long. The CDR3 reads CASSFLGGHEQYF. The CDR3 region has the DNA TGTGCCAGCAGTTTTCTAGGGGGCCACGAGCAGTACTTC.

This clone was detected only once. The V call is TRBV5-1, the J call TRBJ1-4; D ambiguous. The V gene lost 5 bases and the J gene lost 0 bases, with 8 bases spanning the gap. CDR3 length: 14 residues. The germline V gene has CDR1 SGHRS and CDR2 YFSETQ. The CDR3 sequence is CASSLTATNEKLFF. The CDR3 DNA follows: TGCGCCAGCAGTTTGACGGCAACTAATGAAAAACTGTTTTTT.

The chain couples TRBV6-1 to TRBJ2-3; TRBD2 matches 9 bases. The CDR3 loop spans 14 amino acids. The ends lost 1 base at V and 9 bases at J; junction bases unmatched: 5. From germline, CDR1 is MNHNS and CDR2 SASEGT. The CDR3 sequence: CASSEGSGRGTQYF. The CDR3 DNA is TGTGCCAGCAGTGAAGGTAGCGGGAGAGGAACGCAGTATTTT.

V and J are TRBV6-5 and TRBJ1-1; 10 bases fit TRBD1. The CDR3 contains 11 residues. With V trimmed by 6 bases and J by 10 bases, 2 bases remained unmatched. Germline-derived CDR1 and CDR2 are MNHEY and SVGAGI. CDR3 residues: CASRGQGGAFF. The CDR3 DNA reads TGTGCCAGCAGAGGACAGGGGGGAGCTTTCTTT.

This rearrangement joins TRBV7-6 to TRBJ2-3; 9 positions agree with TRBD2. The CDR3 has 15 residues. Unmatched junction bases numbered 1, after V lost 1 base and J lost 2 bases. Germline V gene lookup returns CDR1 SGHVS and CDR2 FNYEAQ. CDR3 amino acids: CASSLGTSDTDTQYF. The CDR3 DNA sequence: TGTGCCAGCAGCTTAGGGACTAGCGACACAGATACGCAGTATTTT.

The gene calls are TRBV5-1 and TRBJ2-1; 7 nucleotides agree with TRBD1. There are 13 residues in the CDR3. Germline lookup yields CDR1 SGHRS and CDR2 YFSETQ. After removal of 4 bases from V and 9 bases from J, the junction contained 7 bases not matched to a gene. The CDR3 protein is CASSREGASEQFF. As DNA, the CDR3 is TGCGCCAGCAGCCGAGAGGGGGCGTCTGAGCAGTTCTTC.

This clone was counted once. V usage is TRBV19 and J usage is TRBJ2-2; 8 bases line up with TRBD1. This CDR3 has 16 amino acids. With V trimmed by 2 bases and J by 4 bases, 6 bases remained unmatched. Germline values: CDR1 LNHDA, CDR2 SQIVND (reference sequence). As DNA, the CDR3 is TGTGCCAGTAGTATACCTCGGACAGGGAGCACCGGGGAGCTGTTTTTT. Residues: CASSIPRTGSTGELFF.

The genes are TRBV7-2 and TRBJ2-1; 7 bases map to TRBD1. Germline CDR1 reads SGHTA; CDR2 reads FQGNSA. V was pared by 5 bases and J by 5 bases, with 9 bases of the junction left unmatched. This CDR3 comprises 15 residues. DNA of the CDR3: TGTGCCAGCAGCCTCACCCGGGGACAGAACAATGAGCAGTTCTTC. It specifies CASSLTRGQNNEQFF.

The rearrangement links TRBV30 to TRBJ2-5; D gene ambiguous. The J call is in doubt because the DNA end fits TRBJ2-7 better. The V gene's germline CDR1 is GTSNPN and CDR2 SVGIG (reference sequence). The CDR3 sequence is 12 residues long. The CDR3 loop reads CAWSVLVYEQYF. Written as DNA, the CDR3 is TGTGCCTGGAGTGTACTCGTCTACGAGCAGTACTTC.

This chain joins TRBV28 and TRBJ1-5; D is perhaps TRBD1 (5 bases). The CDR3 contains 13 residues. V was trimmed by 10 bases and J by 11 bases, leaving 21 bases between them. The germline V gene has CDR1 MDHEN and CDR2 SYDVKM. CDR3 sequence reads: CAISPGARRAQHF. The CDR3, as DNA: TGTGCCATTTCTCCCGGGGCGCGTCGGGCCCAGCATTTT.

J is TRBJ1-1 and V is TRBV7-3; 7 nucleotides align to TRBD1. Losses at the gene ends were 5 bases for V and 5 bases for J; bases not matched to a gene: 5. Germline V CDR1 and CDR2: SGHTA, FQGTGA. This CDR3 has 13 amino acids. CDR3 sequence (DNA): TGTGCCAGCAGCACCAGGGGGAGTACTGAAGCTTTCTTT. Its protein is CASSTRGSTEAFF.

The V and J genes are TRBV27 and TRBJ2-6, with 7 bases matching TRBD2. CDR1 and CDR2 (germline): MNHEY, SMNVEV (reference sequence). V lost 4 bases to trimming and J lost 1 base; unmatched junction nucleotides: 7. This CDR3 is built from 17 residues. CDR3 DNA: TGTGCCAGCAGTTCCCTCGTCGGGGGGTCTGGGGCCAACGTCCTGACTTTC. Its protein is CASSSLVGGSGANVLTF.

The chain has TRBV29-1 and TRBJ1-2; D is unresolved. The ends were cut back, 0 bases at V and 4 bases at J, with 15 bases in the middle. This CDR3 comprises 15 residues. CDR1 is SQVTM and CDR2 is ANQGSEA in the germline V gene. CDR3 DNA: TGCAGCGTTGAAGATAGACGGCCGGTGAGCTATGGCTACACCTTC. Translation gives CSVEDRRPVSYGYTF.

This clone is a singleton in its sample. This chain uses TRBV11-2 with TRBJ2-1; 10 nucleotides match TRBD1. The CDR3 length is 16 residues. After removal of 5 bases from V and 4 bases from J, the junction contained 8 bases not matched to a gene. Germline V CDR1 and CDR2: SGHAT, FQNNGV. The CDR3 reads CASSRTGGKTYNEQFF. The CDR3 nucleotides read TGTGCCAGCAGCAGGACAGGGGGTAAGACATACAATGAGCAGTTCTTC.

On this clone itself: Other DNA sequences in the same sample also yield this CDR3. The rearrangement joins TRBV7-2 to TRBJ2-2; 9 bases match TRBD2. V dropped 5 bases and J dropped 6; count of bases not matched to a gene: 10. Germline-derived CDR1 and CDR2 are SGHTA and FQGNSA. The CDR3 has 16 amino acids. The CDR3 DNA is TGTGCCAGCAGCCCTCTGCGGCTAGCGGGATCCGGGGAGCTGTTTTTT. This sequence encodes CASSPLRLAGSGELFF. Together with reference TRBV7-2 and TRBJ2-2, the CDR3 gives the full variable domain: GAGVSQSPSNKVTEKGKDVELRCDPISGHTALYWYRQSLGQGLEFLIYFQGNSAPDKSGLPSDRFSAERTGGSVSTLTIQRTQQEDSAVYLCASSPLRLAGSGELFFGEGSRLTVL.

The chain has TRBV7-3 and TRBJ2-1; possible D gene TRBD2, 6 bases. This CDR3 spans 15 amino acids. Germline CDR1 reads SGHTA; CDR2 reads FQGTGA. V lost 1 base and J 6 bases, leaving 13 bases between the germline ends. CDR3 amino acids: CASSLMEGRVNEQFF. The CDR3 region has the DNA TGTGCCAGCAGCTTAATGGAGGGCCGGGTCAATGAGCAGTTCTTC.

The chain recombines TRBV27 with TRBJ2-7, with 7 bases fitting TRBD2. J lost 7 bases, V lost 6 bases, and 18 bases had no gene match. The CDR3 is 16 residues long. Germline V CDR1 and CDR2: MNHEY, SMNVEV (reference sequence). The CDR3 spells CASSTRGGVSLREQYF. CDR3 bases: TGTGCCAGCAGCACCCGTGGGGGGGTATCCCTTCGGGAGCAGTACTTC.

This chain links TRBV10-1 with TRBJ1-5; unclear D gene. Per the germline V gene, CDR1 is WNHNN and CDR2 is SYGVQD (reference sequence). This CDR3 region has 12 residues. V dropped 3 bases and J dropped 4 bases, with 4 bases sitting between them. CDR3 sequence: CASSDGNQPQHF. The CDR3 DNA reads TGCGCCAGCAGTGATGGGAATCAGCCCCAGCATTTT.

The V and J genes are TRBV5-1 and TRBJ2-7; D call uncertain. This CDR3 spans 14 amino acids. Trimming removed 5 bases from V and 6 bases from J, with 18 bases in between. Germline V lookup: CDR1 SGHRS, CDR2 YFSETQ. The CDR3 is CASRQTGPLGEQYF. The CDR3 nucleotides read TGCGCCAGCAGACAAACGGGCCCTCTTGGCGAGCAGTACTTC.

This chain links TRBV19 with TRBJ2-1; D unclear. Between the trimmed V and J ends, which lost 5 bases and 5 bases, there was a span of 10 bases. Germline loops: CDR1 LNHDA, CDR2 SQIVND (reference sequence). CDR3 length equals 13 residues. DNA of the CDR3: TGTGCCAGTAGTTCACGACCGAACAATGAGCAGTTCTTC. It codes for CASSSRPNNEQFF.

This clone was detected only once. The chain recombines TRBV18 with TRBJ2-5; perhaps TRBD2 as D (5 bases). This CDR3 comprises 14 residues. Trimming shortened V by 3 bases and J by 5 bases, and 13 bases separated the two germline ends. From germline, CDR1 is KGHSH and CDR2 LQKENI. The CDR3 nucleotides are TGTGCCAGCTCACCCACGAGGGTTGGGGAGACCCAGTACTTC. This translates into CASSPTRVGETQYF. The complete variable domain, with remaining parts taken from reference TRBV18 and TRBJ2-5, reads NAGVMQNPRHLVRRRGQEARLRCSPMKGHSHVYWYRQLPEEGLKFMVYLQKENIIDESGMPKERFSAEFPKEGPSILRIQQVVRGDSAAYFCASSPTRVGETQYFGPGTRLLVL.

The chain uses TRBV5-1 and TRBJ2-5; 13 bases fit TRBD2. The CDR3 is made up of 17 amino acids. V lost 4 bases, J lost 2 bases, and 8 bases stayed unmatched. Germline V lookup: CDR1 SGHRS, CDR2 YFSETQ. The CDR3 here is CASSRTRTSGRQETQYF. CDR3 DNA: TGCGCCAGCAGCCGGACCCGGACTAGCGGGAGACAAGAGACCCAGTACTTC.

V is TRBV19 and J is TRBJ2-2; 8 bases line up with TRBD2. This CDR3 is 15 amino acids long. Germline assignment: CDR1 LNHDA and CDR2 SQIVND (reference sequence). With V trimmed by 7 bases and J by 4 bases, 8 bases remained unmatched. The DNA for the CDR3 is TGTGCCAGTACCCGGGGGGGTGTCTTCACCGGGGAGCTGTTTTTT. This codes for CASTRGGVFTGELFF.

This rearrangement joins TRBV21-1 to TRBJ2-2. TRBV21-1 is flagged as a pseudogene. This CDR3 comprises 15 residues. CDR3 sequence: CASKFPDPNTGELFF. DNA for the CDR3: TGTGCCAGCAAATTCCCCGATCCGAACACCGGGGAGCTGTTTTTT.